Listed below are T cell receptor beta chains from one sample, sequenced in a study of T-cell memory formation after mild COVID-19. One entry per CDR3 protein, called by TCRdb with MiXCR from the 5' RACE reads. The sample shows more than 150,000 distinct CDR3 sequences, roughly 10% of them seen only once. What was sequenced was PBMCs or a T cell subset sorted from them (not recorded which). These receptors originate from a man between 18 and 35 years old who had mild COVID-19 (a few samples of this study predate the infection). Cell type and time point are not known. Both conserved end residues are part of each CDR3. Fields, in order: clone size, V gene, D gene, J gene, CDR3 DNA, CDR3 protein. D genes are given only for firm matches. The listing skips clone size in some rows; elsewhere it reads once, few, many or a size class.

size: NA; V: TRBV28; D: NA; J: TRBJ2-5; DNA: TGTGCCAGCAGTTTAATTCGACGAGAGACCCAGTACTTC; CDR3: CASSLIRRETQYF
size: few; V: TRBV6-5; D: NA; J: TRBJ1-2; DNA: TGTGCCAGCAGTAATGGGGGGGCTAACTATGGCTACACCTTC; CDR3: CASSNGGANYGYTF
size: few; V: TRBV4-3; D: TRBD2; J: TRBJ2-5; DNA: TGCGCCAGCAGCCAAGCCCTAGCGGAGGGGGAGACCCAGTACTTC; CDR3: CASSQALAEGETQYF
size: few; V: TRBV2; D: TRBD1; J: TRBJ1-5; DNA: TGTGCCAGCAGTAGACCCGGGACAGGGGATCAGCCCCAGCATTTT; CDR3: CASSRPGTGDQPQHF
size: NA; V: TRBV9; D: NA; J: TRBJ2-3; DNA: TGTGCCAGCAGCGTAGGCGGCGTAGGTGCAGATACGCAGTATTTT; CDR3: CASSVGGVGADTQYF
size: few; V: TRBV7-2; D: TRBD2; J: TRBJ2-5; DNA: TGTGCCAGCAGCTTAGAAGCGGGAAACCAAGAGACCCAGTACTTC; CDR3: CASSLEAGNQETQYF
size: few; V: TRBV7-6; D: NA; J: TRBJ2-5; DNA: TGTGCCAGCAGCTTAGGACTACTAAAGACCCAGTACTTC; CDR3: CASSLGLLKTQYF
size: few; V: TRBV5-1; D: NA; J: TRBJ1-1; DNA: TGCGCCAGCAGCTTGGGGGTCGGGGGATCGGACACTGAAGCTTTCTTT; CDR3: CASSLGVGGSDTEAFF
size: many; V: TRBV7-9; D: NA; J: TRBJ2-1; DNA: TGTGCCAGCAGCTTAGAACCCTATCAGTATGAGCAGTTCTTC; CDR3: CASSLEPYQYEQFF
size: many; V: TRBV5-6; D: NA; J: TRBJ1-1; DNA: TGTGCCAGCAGCCTATGGAGCGGATTTAACACTGAAGCTTTCTTT; CDR3: CASSLWSGFNTEAFF
size: few; V: TRBV6-6; D: NA; J: TRBJ2-7; DNA: TGTGCCAGCAGTTCGATAGCGTCAAACTACGAGCAGTACTTC; CDR3: CASSSIASNYEQYF
size: few; V: TRBV4-3; D: NA; J: TRBJ1-5; DNA: TGCGCCAGCAGCCAAGATACCGTGTGGGGAGGAGCAATCAGCCCCCAGCATTTT; CDR3: CASSQDTVWGGAISPQHF
size: NA; V: TRBV11-2; D: NA; J: TRBJ2-2; DNA: TGTGCCAGCAGCCCAGACATCAACACCGGGGAGCTGTTTTTT; CDR3: CASSPDINTGELFF
size: NA; V: TRBV10-3; D: TRBD1; J: TRBJ1-4; DNA: TGTGCCATCAGTGAGTCGATAGGTGAAGGGGGCCTCTGGGCAACTAATGAAAAACTGTTTTTT; CDR3: CAISESIGEGGLWATNEKLFF
size: NA; V: TRBV29-1; D: NA; J: TRBJ1-4; DNA: TGCAGCGCCCGCTGGGGCCTTGCAACTAATGAAAAACTGTTTTTT; CDR3: CSARWGLATNEKLFF
size: few; V: TRBV27; D: TRBD1; J: TRBJ1-2; DNA: TGTGCCAGCAGTCCACAGGGGGTACGGGGATCCGGCTACACCTTC; CDR3: CASSPQGVRGSGYTF
size: few; V: TRBV10-3; D: TRBD1; J: TRBJ1-2; DNA: TGTGCCATCAGTAGATTACAGGGGGATGGCTATGGCTACACCTTC; CDR3: CAISRLQGDGYGYTF
size: few; V: TRBV11-3; D: NA; J: TRBJ2-5; DNA: TGTGCCAGCAGCAAACCGGGCCAAGAGACCCAGTACTTC; CDR3: CASSKPGQETQYF
size: NA; V: TRBV20-1; D: NA; J: TRBJ2-3; DNA: TGCAGTGCTAGAAATCAGGGCCGGGGCGGTGCGCAGTATTTT; CDR3: CSARNQGRGGAQYF
size: NA; V: TRBV20-1; D: TRBD1; J: TRBJ2-4; DNA: TGCAGTGCTCGTTCCGGGACAGTACAAAACATTCAGTACTTC; CDR3: CSARSGTVQNIQYF
size: few; V: TRBV5-1; D: NA; J: TRBJ2-5; DNA: TGCGCCAGCACCTCGGGTGTCGCGGAGACCCAGTACTTC; CDR3: CASTSGVAETQYF
size: NA; V: TRBV19; D: TRBD1; J: TRBJ2-3; DNA: TGTGCCAGTAGTATGGAAGGGGGCGCAGATACGCAGTATTTT; CDR3: CASSMEGGADTQYF
size: NA; V: TRBV4-3; D: TRBD1; J: TRBJ1-2; DNA: TGCGCCAGCAGCCCTCGGGGGACAGGGTTCGGCTATGGCTACACCTTC; CDR3: CASSPRGTGFGYGYTF
size: many; V: TRBV6-5; D: NA; J: TRBJ1-1; DNA: TGTGCCAGCAGTTACCTACAAGACACTGAAGCTTTCTTT; CDR3: CASSYLQDTEAFF
size: few; V: TRBV4-3; D: NA; J: TRBJ2-2; DNA: TGCGCCAGCAGCCGGCGGAGCGGGGAGCTGTTTTTT; CDR3: CASSRRSGELFF
size: NA; V: TRBV18; D: NA; J: TRBJ1-1; DNA: TGTGCCAGCTCACCACGGGGGGACTCTTTAAGGGGTGAAGCTTTCTTT; CDR3: CASSPRGDSLRGEAFF
size: NA; V: TRBV20-1; D: TRBD2; J: TRBJ2-3; DNA: TGCAGTGCTAGAGATCGCAAGCGGGGGACAGATACGCAGTATTTT; CDR3: CSARDRKRGTDTQYF
size: few; V: TRBV7-2; D: NA; J: TRBJ1-4; DNA: TGTGCCAGCAGCTTAGGGGGGAACGTGGGTGAAAAACTGTTTTTT; CDR3: CASSLGGNVGEKLFF
size: many; V: TRBV5-1; D: NA; J: TRBJ2-3; DNA: TGCGCCAGCAGCTTGGAGGGCAGATCTAGCACAGATACGCAGTATTTT; CDR3: CASSLEGRSSTDTQYF